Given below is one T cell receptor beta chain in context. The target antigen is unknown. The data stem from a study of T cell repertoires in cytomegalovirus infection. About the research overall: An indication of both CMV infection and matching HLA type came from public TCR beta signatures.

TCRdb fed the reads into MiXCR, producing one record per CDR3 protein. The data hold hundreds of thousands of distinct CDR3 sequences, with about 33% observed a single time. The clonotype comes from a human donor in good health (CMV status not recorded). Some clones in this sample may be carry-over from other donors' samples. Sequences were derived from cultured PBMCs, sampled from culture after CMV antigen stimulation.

The CDR3: CASSPDDWVGSEQFF. Here the CDR3 DNA reads TGTGCCAGCAGCCCCGATGACTGGGTAGGATCTGAGCAGTTCTTC. The chain has TRBV14 and TRBJ2-1; D remains ambiguous. The CDR3 consists of 15 residues. V gave up 4 bases and J gave up 9 bases, with 19 bases separating them. Germline V gives CDR1 SGHDN, CDR2 FVKESK. Looking up the rest from reference TRBV14 and TRBJ2-1 gives the full variable domain: EAGVTQFPSHSVIEKGQTVTLRCDPISGHDNLYWYRRVMGKEIKFLLHFVKESKQDESGMPNNRFLAERTGGTYSTLKVQPAELEDSGVYFCASSPDDWVGSEQFFGPGTRLTVL.